This entry is about one T cell receptor beta chain. Participant ages covered about 18 to 89 years across some 25 US areas. Symptom resolution, clearance, or two negative PCRs marked donors in Cohort 3 as recovered. Trimming left V 0 bases short and J 4 bases short, with 12 bases between. Germline CDR1 reads SGHDN; CDR2 reads FVKESK. The CDR3 is 15 amino acids. The sample belongs to a study of blood T cell repertoires in COVID-19. The wider study: Whether acute or convalescent, the COVID-19 samples came from the United States, Italy and Spain. From T cells, B-cell-depleted T cells, or PBMCs came the material, which was cDNA or gDNA.

Only in-frame clones appear in the TCRdb table, and some are missing; sequencing was by immunoSEQ multiplex PCR. Of 160,000 or so clones listed, 82% were seen once; the top ten hold around 18%. The clonotype was recovered from a man between 60 and 70 years old who had recovered from COVID-19. Sequencing was performed on PBMCs or T cells enriched from blood (not recorded which). The rearrangement uses TRBV14 and TRBJ1-2; maybe TRBD1 (6 bases). CDR3 sequence (DNA): TGTGCCAGCAGCCAAGACCCTCAGGGGATCTATGGCTACACCTTC. Protein product: CASSQDPQGIYGYTF.